This TCR beta chain was observed in a study of blood T cell repertoires in COVID-19. Study details: Samples taken during acute and convalescent COVID-19 were collected in the United States, Italy and Spain. In each case, the material was cDNA or gDNA derived from T cells, B-cell-depleted T cells, or PBMCs.

Study processing details: Reference gene primer amplification gave estimated nucleated cell counts. Data came from immunoSEQ multiplex PCR; TCRdb stores just in-frame clones and leaves some out. The DNA was the basis for D and trimming; V, J and clone size are from that table. The sample includes roughly 170,000 clones, about nine tenths of them seen just once. Sequenced input: peripheral blood. The receptor was isolated from a man aged 70-80 years with active or convalescent COVID-19.

CDR3 residues: CASSPPQGDEDTEAFF. CDR3 coding DNA: TGCGCCAGCAGCCCGCCGCAGGGGGATGAGGACACTGAAGCTTTCTTT. This chain links TRBV4-3 with TRBJ1-1; 7 nucleotides line up with TRBD1. V gave up 4 bases and J gave up 3 bases; unmatched junction bases: 11. CDR3 length: 16 amino acids. Germline loops: CDR1 LGHNA, CDR2 YSLEER.